Presented here are 31 T cell receptor beta chains from one specimen sequenced in a study of cytotoxic CD8 clonotypes in ibrutinib-treated CLL. Sequencing was performed with immunoSEQ multiplex PCR; in TCRdb, only in-frame clones are kept and a portion is missing. The table includes roughly 36,000 clones, roughly three quarters detected once. The specimen was PBMCs, collected before ibrutinib treatment. The receptors here all came from a human donor with chronic lymphocytic leukemia.

This clone was seen a handful of times. The chain recombines TRBV10-3 with TRBJ1-5; 7 bases are a match to TRBD1. The CDR3 runs to 16 residues. CDR1 is ENHRY and CDR2 is SYGVKD in the germline V gene. V gave up 0 bases and J gave up 7 bases; unmatched junction bases: 9. CDR3 sequence (DNA): TGTGCCATCAGTGAGTCAGGTCGGGACAGACGACAGCCCCAGCATTTT. Translating it yields CAISESGRDRRQPQHF.

The sample holds a few counts of this clone. This rearrangement joins TRBV10-3 to TRBJ2-7, with D tentatively TRBD2 (7 bases). V was shortened by 0 bases and J by 6 bases, with 18 bases between the two germline ends. This CDR3 contains 16 residues. CDR1 ENHRY and CDR2 SYGVKD come from the germline V gene. The CDR3 DNA reads TGTGCCATCAGTGAGTCGAGGGTCGGGGGGCCTAGCGAGCAGTACTTC. It encodes CAISESRVGGPSEQYF.

The chain combines TRBV5-6 with TRBJ2-2; the match to TRBD1 covers 10 bases. Trimming cost V 6 bases and J 5 bases; bases outside gene matches: 7. CDR3 length: 15 residues. The germline gives CDR1 SGHDT, CDR2 YYEEEE. The CDR3 DNA reads TGTGCCAGCATAGGGACAGGGGTGAGAACCGGGGAGCTGTTTTTT. Its protein product is CASIGTGVRTGELFF. The full variable domain, completed using reference TRBV5-6 and TRBJ2-2, is DAGVTQSPTHLIKTRGQQVTLRCSPKSGHDTVSWYQQALGQGPQFIFQYYEEEERQRGNFPDRFSGHQFPNYSSELNVNALLLGDSALYLCASIGTGVRTGELFFGEGSRLTVL.

The chain has TRBV10-3 and TRBJ2-1; 12 bases agree with TRBD2. V dropped 4 bases and J dropped 3; count of bases not matched to a gene: 7. The CDR3 length is 17 residues. Germline CDR1 reads ENHRY; CDR2 reads SYGVKD. DNA of the CDR3: TGTGCCATCAGTGCAGGACTAGCGGGATTATACTACAATGAGCAGTTCTTC. Translation gives CAISAGLAGLYYNEQFF.

V is TRBV5-1 and J is TRBJ2-5; no reliable D call. The CDR3 is 13 amino acids. Germline-derived CDR1 and CDR2 are SGHRS and YFSETQ. Trimming left V 5 bases short and J 0 bases short, with 8 bases between. DNA for the CDR3: TGCGCCAGCAGGGGTTTGGACCAAGAGACCCAGTACTTC. Protein sequence: CASRGLDQETQYF.

V usage is TRBV21-1 and J usage is TRBJ2-5; TRBD2 is taken as the D call from the table, unchecked against the DNA. TRBV21-1 is classified as a pseudogene. CDR3 length: 13 amino acids. CDR3 region: CASSGREFETQYF. The CDR3 DNA reads TGTGCCAGCAGCGGACGGGAGTTTGAGACCCAGTACTTC.

This chain connects TRBV7-2 to TRBJ2-7, with TRBD1 matching over 7 bases. V dropped 5 bases and J dropped 2; count of bases not matched to a gene: 9. This CDR3 region has 15 residues. Germline V gene lookup returns CDR1 SGHTA and CDR2 FQGNSA. CDR3 protein: CASSPMTGMAYEQYF. The CDR3, as DNA: TGTGCCAGCAGCCCGATGACAGGGATGGCCTACGAGCAGTACTTC.

This chain connects TRBV2 to TRBJ1-2; D unclear. The CDR3 is 14 residues long. Germline lookup yields CDR1 SNHLY and CDR2 FYNNEI. V lost 3 bases and J 5 bases, leaving 13 bases between the germline ends. The CDR3 is CASSEVTDTYGYTF. The CDR3 DNA follows: TGTGCCAGCAGTGAGGTAACAGACACATATGGCTACACCTTC. The entire variable domain, with the rest obtained from reference TRBV2 and TRBJ1-2, is as follows: EPEVTQTPSHQVTQMGQEVILRCVPISNHLYFYWYRQILGQKVEFLVSFYNNEISEKSEIFDDQFSVERPDGSNFTLKIRSTKLEDSAMYFCASSEVTDTYGYTFGSGTRLTVV.

For the CDR3, the DNA is TGTGCCACCAGCAGAGGGGACAGGGCCTACGAGCAGTACTTC. This translates into CATSRGDRAYEQYF. V usage is TRBV15 and J usage is TRBJ2-7; 9 positions agree with TRBD1. CDR1 is LNHNV, CDR2 YYDKDF, per germline (reference sequence). Germline trimming cut 1 base from V and 2 bases from J; bases unmatched to any gene: 0. The length of the CDR3 is 14 residues.

The V call is TRBV28, the J call TRBJ1-2; D unresolved. The ends were cut back, 3 bases at V and 8 bases at J, with 7 bases in the middle. The CDR3 totals 11 residues. Germline CDR1 and CDR2: MDHEN and SYDVKM. The CDR3 sequence is CASSFVGGYTF. CDR3 nucleotides: TGTGCCAGCAGTTTTGTGGGGGGCTACACCTTC.

The chain links TRBV11-3 to TRBJ1-5; the match to TRBD1 covers 8 bases. Per germline, CDR1 SGHNT and CDR2 YENEEA. This CDR3 region has 13 residues. V lost 5 bases and J lost 6; bases outside the gene matches: 3. DNA for the CDR3: TGTGCCAGCAGCGAGGACAGGGCTCAGCCCCAGCATTTT. As protein: CASSEDRAQPQHF.

This chain links TRBV14 with TRBJ2-5, with D perhaps matching TRBD1 (6 bases). In germline, CDR1 is SGHDN, CDR2 FVKESK. V was shortened by 5 bases and J by 0 bases, with 10 bases between the two germline ends. The CDR3 consists of 14 residues. This CDR3 reads CASSAQGDQETQYF. CDR3 sequence (DNA): TGTGCCAGCAGCGCACAGGGAGACCAAGAGACCCAGTACTTC.

A few counts support this clone. This sequence joins TRBV10-3 and TRBJ2-7; D possibly corresponds to TRBD2 (6 bases). The CDR3 runs to 14 residues. CDR1 is ENHRY and CDR2 is SYGVKD in the germline V gene. Trimming took off 6 bases at V and 3 bases at J, with 15 bases between the two ends. This CDR3 reads CAIREGQGRYEQYF. The CDR3 region has the DNA TGTGCCATCAGGGAGGGTCAGGGTCGCTACGAGCAGTACTTC.

The rearrangement joins TRBV6-5 to TRBJ2-6; D is possibly TRBD2 (5 bases). Per germline, CDR1 MNHEY and CDR2 SVGAGI. V was shortened by 6 bases and J by 0 bases, with 9 bases between the two germline ends. The CDR3 has 15 amino acids. The CDR3, as DNA: TGTGCCAGCAGATCCCGGGGCTCTGGGGCCAACGTCCTGACTTTC. It specifies CASRSRGSGANVLTF.

The gene calls are TRBV11-2 and TRBJ2-7; 7 nucleotides match TRBD2. The CDR3 is 14 residues long. V lost 6 bases, J lost 3 bases, and 8 bases stayed unmatched. Looked up from germline, CDR1 is SGHAT and CDR2 is FQNNGV. The CDR3 nucleotides are TGTGCCAGCAGGGGGGAGGGATATTTCTACGAGCAGTACTTC. Protein: CASRGEGYFYEQYF.

The rearrangement links TRBV27 to TRBJ2-7; 8 bases fit TRBD2. This CDR3 spans 15 amino acids. Trimming removed 4 bases from V and 4 bases from J; junction bases left unmatched: 9. Per germline, CDR1 MNHEY and CDR2 SMNVEV (reference sequence). CDR3 in DNA: TGTGCCAGCAGTTACCTCGGGGGGGTACAATACGAGCAGTACTTC. Its translation: CASSYLGGVQYEQYF.

V usage is TRBV2 and J usage is TRBJ2-5, with TRBD1 identical over 9 bases. The V and J ends lost 4 bases and 2 bases, in that order; junction bases with no gene match: 5. The CDR3 covers 15 residues. Germline V gene lookup returns CDR1 SNHLY and CDR2 FYNNEI. CDR3 DNA: TGTGCCAGCAGTGCCGCGGGACAGGGACAAGAGACCCAGTACTTC. It codes for CASSAAGQGQETQYF.

Judged by abundance, this clone is large. Other DNA sequences in the sample encode the same CDR3. The chain uses TRBV5-6 and TRBJ2-7; D may be TRBD1 (6 bases). The V gene's germline CDR1 is SGHDT and CDR2 YYEEEE. CDR3 length: 17 residues. V dropped 0 bases and J dropped 1 base, with 17 bases sitting between them. CDR3 coding DNA: TGTGCCAGCAGCTTGGCCGGTCAGGGGCTTGCGTCCTACGAGCAGTACTTC. This encodes CASSLAGQGLASYEQYF.

The rearrangement joins TRBV5-4 to TRBJ2-3; 16 nucleotides match TRBD2. The CDR3 spans 18 residues. The ends lost 5 bases at V and 1 base at J; junction bases unmatched: 7. Germline V CDR1 and CDR2: SGHNT, YYREEE (reference sequence). The CDR3 sequence is CASRKGLAGGRGTDTQYF. In nucleotides, the CDR3 is TGTGCCAGCAGGAAGGGACTAGCGGGGGGGCGGGGCACAGATACGCAGTATTTT.

The V and J genes are TRBV9 and TRBJ2-1; D unclear. Per germline, CDR1 SGDLS and CDR2 YYNGEE. CDR3 length: 11 amino acids. Between the trimmed V and J ends, which lost 0 bases and 7 bases, there was a span of 2 bases. CDR3 residues: CASSVANEQFF. As DNA, the CDR3 is TGTGCCAGCAGCGTAGCAAATGAGCAGTTCTTC.

The chain employs TRBV11-2 and TRBJ2-7; 9 bases map to TRBD1. There are 15 residues in the CDR3. Germline CDR1 is SGHAT and CDR2 is FQNNGV. V lost 2 bases and J lost 5; bases outside the gene matches: 7. The CDR3 region has the DNA TGTGCCAGCAGCTTAATAGGACAGGGGTTCAACGAGCAGTACTTC. Protein sequence: CASSLIGQGFNEQYF.

This chain connects TRBV7-6 to TRBJ2-7; 7 bases match TRBD1. The CDR3 runs to 14 residues. Trimming at V came to 5 bases and at J to 0 bases, leaving 4 bases not matched to a gene. The germline gives CDR1 SGHVS, CDR2 FNYEAQ. In DNA, the CDR3 is TGTGCCAGCAGCCTAGGGACAGTCTCCTACGAGCAGTACTTC. It encodes CASSLGTVSYEQYF.

This rearrangement joins TRBV29-1 to TRBJ2-3; D may match TRBD1 or TRBD2 (5 bases each). The CDR3 spans 13 residues. Germline V gene lookup returns CDR1 SQVTM and CDR2 ANQGSEA. Trimming took off 3 bases at V and 0 bases at J, with 7 bases between the two ends. The CDR3 DNA reads as TGCAGCGTTGATAGGGACAGCACAGATACGCAGTATTTT. It is translated as CSVDRDSTDTQYF.

The chain employs TRBV15 and TRBJ2-6, with a possible D match to TRBD1 (6 bases). The germline V and J ends were trimmed by 2 bases and 2 bases, with 7 bases remaining between them. Germline V lookup: CDR1 LNHNV, CDR2 YYDKDF (reference sequence). This CDR3 spans 15 amino acids. DNA for the CDR3: TGTGCCACCAGCAGAACAGGGACTGGGGCCAACGTCCTGACTTTC. Encoded protein: CATSRTGTGANVLTF.

Judged by abundance, this clone is medium-sized. The V gene is TRBV6-1, the J gene TRBJ2-1; the D gene is possibly TRBD1 (6 bases). The CDR3 extends over 14 amino acids. The V gene lost 5 bases and the J gene lost 5 bases, with 13 bases spanning the gap. Germline V gene lookup returns CDR1 MNHNS and CDR2 SASEGT. Written as DNA, the CDR3 is TGTGCCAGCAGTCCCGGACAGAAAAACAATGAGCAGTTCTTC. Translation: CASSPGQKNNEQFF.

This rearrangement joins TRBV7-6 to TRBJ2-3, with 8 bases fitting TRBD2. CDR1 SGHVS and CDR2 FNYEAQ come from the germline V gene. This CDR3 region has 14 residues. Trimming at V came to 5 bases and at J to 8 bases, leaving 9 bases not matched to a gene. The CDR3 region has the DNA TGTGCCAGCAGCCGGGGGGGGCCCGGGGTTACGCAGTATTTT. Its translation is CASSRGGPGVTQYF. The entire variable domain, with the rest obtained from reference TRBV7-6 and TRBJ2-3, is as follows: GAGVSQSPRYKVTKRGQDVALRCDPISGHVSLYWYRQALGQGPEFLTYFNYEAQQDKSGLPNDRFSAERPEGSISTLTIQRTEQRDSAMYRCASSRGGPGVTQYFGPGTRLTVL.

This clone was picked up a small number of times. The genes are TRBV11-2 and TRBJ2-7; D possibly corresponds to TRBD2 (6 bases). V lost 0 bases and J lost 0, with 9 bases in between. The CDR3 totals 15 residues. CDR1 and CDR2 from the germline V gene are SGHAT and FQNNGV. The CDR3 DNA reads as TGTGCCAGCAGCTTAGAGGCGGGGATCTCCTACGAGCAGTACTTC. It translates to CASSLEAGISYEQYF.

The chain carries TRBV2 and TRBJ2-7; the D gene is possibly TRBD1 (5 bases). Germline lookup yields CDR1 SNHLY and CDR2 FYNNEI. This CDR3 spans 12 amino acids. Trimming removed 5 bases at V and 3 bases at J, with 8 bases between. The CDR3 is CASSQQGYEQYF. CDR3 bases: TGTGCCAGCAGTCAGCAGGGCTACGAGCAGTACTTC.

V is TRBV19 and J is TRBJ2-3, with D uncertain. Trimming removed 4 bases at V and 6 bases at J, with 11 bases between. The CDR3 sequence is 13 residues long. The V gene's germline CDR1 is LNHDA and CDR2 SQIVND (reference sequence). The CDR3 reads CASSKPETDTQYF. CDR3 nucleotides: TGTGCCAGTAGTAAACCTGAGACGGATACGCAGTATTTT. The variable domain in full, with the rest retrieved from reference TRBV19 and TRBJ2-3, is DGGITQSPKYLFRKEGQNVTLSCEQNLNHDAMYWYRQDPGQGLRLIYYSQIVNDFQKGDIAEGYSVSREKKESFPLTVTSAQKNPTAFYLCASSKPETDTQYFGPGTRLTVL.

The chain has TRBV5-8 and TRBJ2-3; 12 positions match TRBD2. This CDR3 is 13 amino acids long. J lost 11 bases, V lost 2 bases, and 3 bases had no gene match. In germline, CDR1 is SGHTS, CDR2 YDEGEE. The CDR3 is CASSFRTSGEQYF. CDR3 DNA: TGTGCCAGCAGCTTTAGGACTAGCGGGGAGCAGTATTTT.

V gene TRBV4-2 combines with J gene TRBJ2-7, with 8 positions matching TRBD1. CDR3 length: 14 amino acids. Looked up from germline, CDR1 is LGHNA and CDR2 is YNFKEQ. Trimming removed 4 bases from V and 2 bases from J; junction bases left unmatched: 4. Written as DNA, the CDR3 is TGTGCCAGCAGCCCGACAGGGGTTACCTACGAGCAGTACTTC. Translating gives CASSPTGVTYEQYF.